One and the same sample provided the 23 T cell receptor beta chains below, sequenced in a study of tumor and adjacent non-tumor tissue in lung cancer. The template was RNA from unsorted bulk tissue. A modified ARM-PCR protocol with three rounds of nested PCR amplified TCRbeta. MiXCR, applied by TCRdb to the multiplex PCR reads, yields one record per CDR3 protein. The sample includes 120,000 or so distinct CDR3 sequences, about 66% of them seen just once. The sequenced sample was lung tumor tissue. Receptors were obtained from a man aged 30 to 39 with non-small cell lung cancer.

The chain joins TRBV11-1 to TRBJ2-7; tentative D call: TRBD1 (6 bases). This CDR3 is 15 amino acids long. Trimming removed 5 bases at V and 1 base at J, with 15 bases between. The germline gives CDR1 SGHAT, CDR2 FQDESV (reference sequence). The CDR3: CASSLVQGGSYEQYF. CDR3 DNA: TGTGCCAGCAGCCTTGTACAGGGTGGGTCCTACGAGCAGTACTTC. Combining the CDR3 with reference TRBV11-1 and TRBJ2-7 gives the whole variable domain EAEVAQSPRYKITEKSQAVAFWCDPISGHATLYWYRQILGQGPELLVQFQDESVVDDSQLPKDRFSAERLKGVDSTLKIQPAELGDSAMYLCASSLVQGGSYEQYFGPGTRLTVT.

This clonotype has more than one count but fewer than ten. V and J are TRBV20-1 and TRBJ2-1; D remains ambiguous. There are 15 residues in the CDR3. Trimming left V 8 bases short and J 8 bases short, with 25 bases between. Germline V gene data show CDR1 as DFQATT and CDR2 as SNEGSKA (reference sequence). CDR3 in DNA: TGCAGTACAACCCTGGCCGGACGGACGATCGATGAGCAGTTCTTC. Translating gives CSTTLAGRTIDEQFF.

The chain uses TRBV6-5 and TRBJ1-3; possible D gene TRBD1, 6 bases. Deletions cut 0 bases from V and 1 base from J, with 7 bases between. This CDR3 region has 15 residues. CDR1 MNHEY and CDR2 SVGAGI come from the germline V gene. The CDR3 region is CASSYSRGSGNTIYF. The CDR3 DNA sequence: TGTGCCAGCAGTTACTCCAGGGGATCTGGAAACACCATATATTTT.

This chain joins TRBV11-1 and TRBJ2-7; possible D gene TRBD2, 6 bases. This CDR3 contains 14 residues. V gave up 5 bases and J gave up 2 bases, with 13 bases separating them. CDR1 and CDR2 from the germline V gene are SGHAT and FQDESV (reference sequence). CDR3 sequence reads: CASSPEGGPYEQYF. The CDR3 region has the DNA TGTGCCAGCAGCCCAGAGGGAGGTCCCTACGAGCAGTACTTC.

In the case of this clonotype: This sequence may be a read error, since a much larger clone differs from it by one base. No DNA is shown, since the ends of the CDR3 on it are uncertain; the CDR3 is the one TCRdb lists. The gene calls are TRBV20-1 and TRBJ2-6. The CDR3 length equals 14 residues, ends included. Germline loops: CDR1 DFQATT, CDR2 SNEGSKA (reference sequence). CDR3 protein: CSARVGSGANVLAF.

As to this clonotype: A read error may produce the germline difference seen at one junction end. This rearrangement joins TRBV6-5 to TRBJ1-5, with TRBD1 as a possible D gene (5 bases). CDR3 length equals 15 residues. The germline V gene encodes CDR1 MNHEY and CDR2 SVGAGI. Here the CDR3 DNA reads TGTGCCAACAGTTACTCAGGGACTGGCAATCAGCCCCAGCATTTT. Its translation: CANSYSGTGNQPQHF.

This clonotype is labeled as medium-sized (0.01 to 0.1%). The chain has TRBV20-1 and TRBJ2-5; TRBD1 agrees at 8 bases. V lost 4 bases and J lost 4; bases outside the gene matches: 8. CDR1 and CDR2 from the germline V gene are DFQATT and SNEGSKA (reference sequence). The CDR3 spans 14 residues. The CDR3 bases are TGCAGTGCTATATCACAGGGGGTAACAGAGACCCAGTACTTC. It translates to CSAISQGVTETQYF.

This chain links TRBV29-1 with TRBJ1-2; possible D gene TRBD1, 5 bases. From germline, CDR1 is SQVTM and CDR2 ANQGSEA. Trimming took 5 bases from V and 4 from J, leaving 14 bases between them. This CDR3 is 13 amino acids long. The CDR3 DNA reads TGCAGCGTTAACGCAGGGAGCCTCTATGGCTACACCTTC. Translated: CSVNAGSLYGYTF.

Concerning this clonotype: Sequence at one end of the junction differs from germline and may be a read error. This chain links TRBV12-3 or TRBV12-4 with TRBJ2-2; D gene uncertain. The CDR3 has 13 amino acids. The CDR3 spells CAISKQSTAELFF. Here the CDR3 DNA reads TGTGCCATCAGTAAACAATCGACCGCGGAGCTGTTTTTT.

A word on this clonotype: With a much larger clone just one base away, this may be a read error. The DNA of the CDR3 is TGCGCCAGCACGGCAGGAGGGACTTCAAATTGCGAGCAGTACTTC. It is translated as CASTAGGTSNCEQYF. The chain recombines TRBV10-2 with TRBJ2-7, with a possible D match to TRBD2 (6 bases). Germline V gene data show CDR1 as WSHSY and CDR2 as SAAADI. This CDR3 has 15 residues. Trimming took 7 bases from V and 6 from J, leaving 22 bases between them.

This clonotype has only a few counts. The V call is TRBV6-6, the J call TRBJ1-4; TRBD1 is a possible D gene (6 bases). The germline V gene encodes CDR1 MNHNY and CDR2 SVGAGI (reference sequence). There are 15 residues in the CDR3. V dropped 0 bases and J dropped 8 bases, with 13 bases sitting between them. CDR3 nucleotides: TGTGCCAGCAGTTACTCGTGGGGGGCAAGGGAAAAACTGTTTTTT. Its protein product is CASSYSWGAREKLFF.

The chain joins TRBV30 to TRBJ2-7; D ambiguous. Germline V lookup: CDR1 GTSNPN, CDR2 SVGIG (reference sequence). The CDR3 runs to 12 residues. V lost 1 base and J lost 3, with 7 bases in between. CDR3 DNA sequence: TGTGCCTGGAGTGAGGTAGGCTACGAGCAGTACTTC. Encoded protein: CAWSEVGYEQYF.

This clonotype has a handful of counts. It may be a read error: a sequence one base away is much more abundant. The chain uses TRBV24-1 and TRBJ1-5; the D is unclear. CDR3 length equals 11 residues. Germline V gene lookup returns CDR1 KGHDR and CDR2 SFDVKD. Written as DNA, the CDR3 is TGTGTCACCAACACCAATCAGCCCCAGCATTTT. It specifies CVTNTNQPQHF.

V gene TRBV11-2 combines with J gene TRBJ2-7; the D is unclear. V was clipped by 5 bases and J by 2 bases, with 7 bases between them. The length of the CDR3 is 12 residues. Per the germline V gene, CDR1 is SGHAT and CDR2 is FQNNGV. This CDR3 reads CASSLRAYEQYF. As DNA, the CDR3 is TGTGCCAGCAGCCTACGAGCCTACGAGCAGTACTTC.

Regarding this clonotype: A read error may produce the germline difference seen at one junction end. This chain connects TRBV11-3 to TRBJ1-2; possibly TRBD1 for D (6 bases). This CDR3 has 15 amino acids. CDR1 and CDR2 from the germline V gene are SGHNT and YENEEA. For the CDR3, the DNA is TGTGCCAGCAGCTCGAGCCCAAGGGGGACCTATGGTTACACATTC. Translation: CASSSSPRGTYGYTF.

In regard to this clonotype: One base away lies a much larger clone, so this may be a sequencing read error. The V call is TRBV6-6, the J call TRBJ2-6; 9 nucleotides line up with TRBD1. CDR3 size: 18 residues. Germline V CDR1 and CDR2: MNHNY, SVGAGI (reference sequence). Trimming cost V 2 bases and J 3 bases; bases outside gene matches: 8. The CDR3 region has the DNA TGTGCCAGCAGTTACGGGGGACAGGGCGTCCATGGGGCCAACGTCCTGACTTTC. This codes for CASSYGGQGVHGANVLTF.

A remark on this clonotype: One base away lies a much larger clone, so this may be a sequencing read error. This chain links TRBV20-1 with TRBJ2-7, with TRBD2 identical over 7 bases. CDR1 and CDR2 (germline): DFQATT, SNEGSKA (reference sequence). CDR3 length: 15 amino acids. CDR3 DNA: TGCAGTGCTAGAAGCCGGGACTACAGCTCCTACGTGCAGTACTTC. Its translation: CSARSRDYSSYVQYF.

The chain combines TRBV29-1 with TRBJ1-2; maybe TRBD1 (6 bases). This CDR3 contains 13 residues. Germline V gene sequence: CDR1 SQVTM, CDR2 ANQGSEA. V shed 8 bases and J shed 12 bases, with 25 bases lying between them. This chain's CDR3 is CSTSDSRMYGHTF. CDR3 sequence (DNA): TGCAGCACTTCGGACAGTCGGATGTATGGTCACACCTTC.

Note on this clonotype: The germline gene is not matched at one end of the junction; a read error may be the cause. The chain has TRBV6-1 and TRBJ1-1; TRBD1 matches 7 bases. This CDR3 has 13 amino acids. Looked up from germline, CDR1 is MNHNS and CDR2 is SASEGT. The DNA for the CDR3 is TGTGTCAGCAGTCAGAACAGGGGCACCGAAGCTTTCTTT. Its translation is CVSSQNRGTEAFF.

With regard to this clonotype: Given a much more abundant clone one base away, this may be a read error. The chain has TRBV20-1 and TRBJ2-5; no definite D call. CDR3 length equals 12 residues. V shed 3 bases and J shed 0 bases, with 5 bases lying between them. Germline-derived CDR1 and CDR2 are DFQATT and SNEGSKA (reference sequence). DNA of the CDR3: TGCAGTGCTAGCGTCAACCAAGAGACCCAGTACTTC. It encodes CSASVNQETQYF.

With respect to this clonotype: This sequence may be a read error, since a much larger clone differs from it by one base. The V call is TRBV29-1, the J call TRBJ1-1; D is unresolved. This CDR3 has 11 residues. Germline V gene data show CDR1 as SQVTM and CDR2 as ANQGSEA. V was pared by 5 bases and J by 2 bases, with 6 bases between. This CDR3 is CSVTSNTEAFF. The DNA for the CDR3 is TGCAGCGTTACCAGTAACACTGAAGCTTTCTTT.

DNA for the CDR3: TGCAGTGCCCGACAACGGGGGGGAAATGAGCAGTTCTTC. Translating gives CSARQRGGNEQFF. The chain recombines TRBV20-1 with TRBJ2-1, with 8 bases that match TRBD2. The CDR3 runs to 13 residues. The V segment lost 6 bases and the J segment 7 bases; nucleotides outside the gene matches: 8. The germline V gene encodes CDR1 DFQATT and CDR2 SNEGSKA (reference sequence).

To note about this clonotype: A much bigger clone sits one base away, suggesting this may be a read error. This chain uses TRBV20-1 with TRBJ2-3; TRBD1 aligns across 10 bases. The V gene end was trimmed by 7 bases and the J gene end by 6 bases; junction bases not matched to a gene: 22. The CDR3 has 18 amino acids. Germline V gene sequence: CDR1 DFQATT, CDR2 SNEGSKA (reference sequence). The CDR3 nucleotides read TGCAGTGATATTCGCCGGGACAGGGGAAAAATGTTCAAGGATACGCAGTATTTT. Protein: CSDIRRDRGKMFKDTQYF.